This TCR beta chain was obtained from a study of T cell responses to AZD1222 COVID-19 vaccine. General observations from the study: Samples come after the peak T cell response, not at day 14.

Measured with immunoSEQ multiplex PCR; TCRdb has only the in-frame clones, and not every one. The data show 150,000 to 200,000 clones, roughly 94% seen once. This clone has a single count. The antigen remains undetermined. Germline V gene lookup returns CDR1 LGHDT and CDR2 YNNKEL (reference sequence). This CDR3 has 11 residues. Trimming shortened V by 4 bases and J by 0 bases, and 0 bases separated the two germline ends. The gene calls are TRBV3-1 (or the pseudogene TRBV3-2) and TRBJ1-1; no reliable D call. The source was peripheral blood, collected 28 days after the second AZD1222 dose. The TCR was taken from an adult who received the AZD1222 COVID-19 vaccine. In nucleotides, the CDR3 is TGTGCCAGCAGCCTGAACACTGAAGCTTTCTTT. It specifies CASSLNTEAFF.